These 14 T cell receptor beta chains were sequenced from one sample in a study of shared clonotypes between healthy human individuals. Using immunoSEQ multiplex PCR, the repertoire was profiled, and TCRdb retains in-frame clones only, with some absent. Among a few million clones listed, 90% to 97% were seen once. Source material: naive CD4+ T cells sorted from blood. Subset indicated: CD45RA+ positively selected. Every receptor here comes from a man between 18 and 29 years old in good health.

V and J are TRBV2 and TRBJ2-2; the D gene is possibly TRBD2 (6 bases). The CDR3 is made up of 17 amino acids. V shed 3 bases and J shed 0 bases, with 14 bases lying between them. The germline gives CDR1 SNHLY, CDR2 FYNNEI. CDR3 DNA sequence: TGTGCCAGCAGTGATGCTCCGGGAGCCGCGAACACCGGGGAGCTGTTTTTT. It codes for CASSDAPGAANTGELFF.

The chain has TRBV5-4 and TRBJ2-3; D gene unclear. The CDR3 has 14 amino acids. Trimming left V 1 base short and J 0 bases short, with 6 bases between. CDR1 and CDR2 (germline): SGHNT, YYREEE (reference sequence). CDR3 region: CASSLLISTDTQYF. CDR3 DNA: TGTGCCAGCAGCTTGCTCATAAGCACAGATACGCAGTATTTT.

The chain uses TRBV6-6 and TRBJ1-2; D gene unclear. The V end lost 5 bases, the J end lost 2 bases, and 12 bases lay between the germline ends. Germline V gene lookup returns CDR1 MNHNY and CDR2 SVGAGI (reference sequence). This CDR3 has 14 amino acids. This CDR3 reads CASSNDGSNYGYTF. CDR3 DNA sequence: TGTGCCAGCAGTAATGACGGTTCAAACTATGGCTACACCTTC.

The chain combines TRBV2 with TRBJ1-2, with D tentatively TRBD1 (6 bases). The ends were cut back, 1 base at V and 2 bases at J, with 8 bases in the middle. The CDR3 spans 14 residues. Germline CDR1 reads SNHLY; CDR2 reads FYNNEI. The CDR3 sequence is CASSEGGANYGYTF. The CDR3 nucleotides are TGTGCCAGCAGTGAAGGGGGGGCGAACTATGGCTACACCTTC.

The gene calls are TRBV11-2 and TRBJ1-1; D perhaps matches TRBD1 (5 bases). Trimming removed 0 bases from V and 5 bases from J, with 13 bases in between. Germline V gene sequence: CDR1 SGHAT, CDR2 FQNNGV. The CDR3 extends over 15 amino acids. This chain's CDR3 is CASSLDGRGRTEAFF. For the CDR3, the DNA is TGTGCCAGCAGCTTAGATGGGAGGGGTAGAACTGAAGCTTTCTTT.

The chain employs TRBV5-6 and TRBJ1-6; D unresolved. The germline V and J ends were trimmed by 4 bases and 0 bases, with 11 bases remaining between them. The germline V gene has CDR1 SGHDT and CDR2 YYEEEE. This CDR3 contains 16 residues. This chain's CDR3 is CASSPWESSYNSPLHF. CDR3 nucleotide sequence: TGTGCCAGCAGCCCGTGGGAGAGCTCCTATAATTCACCCCTCCACTTT.

The chain is built from TRBV4-1 and TRBJ2-1; 9 bases map to TRBD1. CDR3 length: 15 amino acids. The germline CDR1 and CDR2 sequences are MGHRA and YSYEKL. The V gene end was trimmed by 4 bases and the J gene end by 4 bases; junction bases not matched to a gene: 5. CDR3 sequence: CASSLWDRDYNEQFF. The DNA for the CDR3 is TGCGCCAGCAGCCTTTGGGACAGGGATTACAATGAGCAGTTCTTC.

The V gene is TRBV5-1, the J gene TRBJ2-1; D remains unclear. Germline V CDR1 and CDR2: SGHRS, YFSETQ. V was clipped by 0 bases and J by 2 bases, with 9 bases between them. CDR3 length: 15 residues. CDR3 protein: CASSLEAATYNEQFF. The DNA for the CDR3 is TGCGCCAGCAGCTTGGAGGCAGCTACCTACAATGAGCAGTTCTTC.

This chain uses TRBV2 with TRBJ2-3, with 10 nucleotides matching TRBD2. Germline loops: CDR1 SNHLY, CDR2 FYNNEI. CDR3 length equals 16 residues. The trim removed 6 bases at V and 2 bases at J, leaving 8 bases unmatched. The CDR3 spells CASRGWLAGDTDTQYF. The CDR3 coding sequence is TGTGCCAGCAGGGGGTGGCTAGCGGGGGACACAGATACGCAGTATTTT.

The rearrangement joins TRBV6-5 to TRBJ2-7; tentatively, D is TRBD2 (7 bases). The CDR3 consists of 15 residues. Trimming cost V 8 bases and J 3 bases, with 20 bases left between them. Germline assignment: CDR1 MNHEY and CDR2 SVGAGI. The CDR3 region is CASFETGGQRYEQYF. DNA for the CDR3: TGTGCCAGCTTTGAAACGGGGGGCCAGCGCTACGAGCAGTACTTC.

The chain links TRBV13 to TRBJ1-2; TRBD1 agrees at 7 bases. Per germline, CDR1 PRHDT and CDR2 FYEKMQ (reference sequence). The length of the CDR3 is 16 residues. Losses at the gene ends were 4 bases for V and 0 bases for J; bases not matched to a gene: 8. CDR3 sequence (DNA): TGTGCCAGCAGCTCCACCAGACAGGGACCTAACTATGGCTACACCTTC. Protein sequence: CASSSTRQGPNYGYTF.

The V call is TRBV7-3, the J call TRBJ1-1; D perhaps matches TRBD1 (5 bases). The CDR3 runs 15 residues. Per the germline V gene, CDR1 is SGHTA and CDR2 is FQGTGA. The V and J ends lost 5 bases and 0 bases respectively, with 13 bases between them. CDR3 residues: CASSALGGLNTEAFF. The CDR3, as DNA: TGTGCCAGCAGCGCCTTGGGGGGACTGAACACTGAAGCTTTCTTT.

In regard to this clone: The sample holds other DNA sequences that translate to the same CDR3. The chain employs TRBV28 and TRBJ1-5; possible D gene TRBD1, 5 bases. The ends were cut back, 7 bases at V and 2 bases at J, with 12 bases in the middle. The length of the CDR3 is 14 residues. The germline V gene encodes CDR1 MDHEN and CDR2 SYDVKM. CDR3 sequence (DNA): TGTGCCAGCACAGTTTTGGGGGGCAATCAGCCCCAGCATTTT. This gives the protein CASTVLGGNQPQHF.

This clone was observed a few times. This chain joins TRBV6-1 and TRBJ1-5; tentatively, D is TRBD1 (5 bases). The CDR3 runs to 15 residues. V lost 0 bases to trimming and J lost 7 bases, with 13 bases between them. Looked up from germline, CDR1 is MNHNS and CDR2 is SASEGT. CDR3 in amino acids: CASSEARGSWQPQHF. Written as DNA, the CDR3 is TGTGCCAGCAGTGAAGCGCGGGGCAGTTGGCAGCCCCAGCATTTT.